The subject of this entry is one T cell receptor beta chain. This specimen comes from a study of PD-L1 blockade in urothelial cancer. Study as a whole: Of around 31 patients, just under 26 were males with bladder-origin urothelial cancer.

V lost 1 base and J lost 3; bases outside the gene matches: 6. The CDR3 is 16 amino acids. The germline V gene has CDR1 SEHNR and CDR2 FQNEAQ (reference sequence). Using immunoSEQ multiplex PCR, the repertoire was profiled, and TCRdb retains in-frame clones only, with some absent. The sample comprises roughly 52,000 clones, roughly 78% of which are singletons, and over 9.5% rests with the top ten. Time point meaning: pretreatment peripheral blood. The genes are TRBV7-9 and TRBJ2-4, with 7 bases fitting TRBD1. The input for sequencing was PBMCs, taken around atezolizumab (anti-PD-L1) treatment. This clonotype was obtained from a man aged 65-85 years with urothelial cancer. CDR3 in amino acids: CASSLGDSAGKNIQYF. The CDR3 DNA follows: TGTGCCAGCAGCTTAGGGGACAGCGCGGGCAAAAACATTCAGTACTTC.